This T cell receptor (beta chain) was obtained from a study of cytomegalovirus exposure and HLA in healthy donors. PCR amplification relied on 60 Vbeta primers (plus 13 Jbeta primers). Clones were sequenced by immunoSEQ multiplex PCR, and TCRdb holds only the in-frame ones, with some missing. The data contain about 120,000 clones, about four fifths of them singletons. The specimen sequenced was PBMCs. The sequence came from a man aged 25 to 40 in good health and CMV-seropositive.

CDR3 sequence: CASSFLAGKVANEKLFF. In DNA form, the CDR3 reads TGTGCCAGCAGCTTTCTTGCAGGGAAGGTTGCTAATGAAAAACTGTTTTTT. The rearrangement uses TRBV7-6 and TRBJ1-4; D possibly corresponds to TRBD1 (5 bases). The CDR3 has 17 residues. Trimming removed 3 bases from V and 3 bases from J, with 17 bases in between. Germline CDR1 reads SGHVS; CDR2 reads FNYEAQ.